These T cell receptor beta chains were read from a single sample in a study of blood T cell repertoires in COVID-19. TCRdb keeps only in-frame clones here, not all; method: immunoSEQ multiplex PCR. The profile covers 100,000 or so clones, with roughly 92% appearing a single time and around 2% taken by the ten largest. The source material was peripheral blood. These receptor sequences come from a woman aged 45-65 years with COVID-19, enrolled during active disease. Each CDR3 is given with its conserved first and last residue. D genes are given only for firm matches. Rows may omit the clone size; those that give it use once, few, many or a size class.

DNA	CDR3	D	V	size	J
TGTGCCAGACTCAGGGGGAGCCACGAGCAGTACTTC	CARLRGSHEQYF	TRBD1	TRBV2	.	TRBJ2-7
TGTGCCAGCAGTGAAGGACTTTTGAACACCGGGGAGCTGTTTTTT	CASSEGLLNTGELFF	.	TRBV2	.	TRBJ2-2
TGTGCCAGCAGTGAAAGAGTTAGGCGGGGGGAAAAGACCCAGTACTTC	CASSERVRRGEKTQYF	TRBD2	TRBV2	.	TRBJ2-5
TGTGCCAGCTCACCATCCGGGACAGGGAACACTGAAGCTTTCTTT	CASSPSGTGNTEAFF	TRBD1	TRBV18	.	TRBJ1-1
TGTGCCAGCAGCCTTACCGGGACAGGGAATGGCTACACCTTC	CASSLTGTGNGYTF	TRBD1	TRBV9	.	TRBJ1-2
TGTGCCAGTAGTATGGCCAGCACAGATACGCAGTATTTT	CASSMASTDTQYF	.	TRBV19	.	TRBJ2-3
TGTGCCAGTAGGCCTAGCGGGGGGGCCGGGCCCCACGAGCAGTACTTC	CASRPSGGAGPHEQYF	TRBD2	TRBV19	.	TRBJ2-7
TGCGCCAGCAGCCAAGATGGGCCTTCCGAAGAGACCCAGTACTTC	CASSQDGPSEETQYF	.	TRBV4-1	.	TRBJ2-5
TGTGCCAGCAGCTCCTGGGAGTCAGATACGCAGTATTTT	CASSSWESDTQYF	.	TRBV7-9	.	TRBJ2-3
TGTGCCACACAACTGGACAGAGAGGATTCACCCCTCCACTTT	CATQLDREDSPLHF	.	TRBV28	.	TRBJ1-6
TGCGCCAGCAGCCGGGACAGGGTTGAGCAGTACTTC	CASSRDRVEQYF	TRBD1	TRBV5-1	.	TRBJ2-7
TGCGCCAGCAGCTCCGGGACAACCTCAGGGACTGAAAAACTGTTTTTT	CASSSGTTSGTEKLFF	.	TRBV5-1	once	TRBJ1-4
TGTGCCAGCAGCTTAGCAAGGGGGTACACTGAAGCTTTCTTT	CASSLARGYTEAFF	.	TRBV5-4	once	TRBJ1-1
TGTGCCAGCTCACGTGCCCCCAGGACATCTAATGAAAAACTGTTTTTT	CASSRAPRTSNEKLFF	.	TRBV18	.	TRBJ1-4
TGCGCCAGCAGCGTCGGACCGGGACAGGGGGCTATTGGGGCCAACGTCCTGACTTTC	CASSVGPGQGAIGANVLTF	TRBD1	TRBV10-1	.	TRBJ2-6
TGCGCCAGCAGTCGGGGACAGGGGGACCACGAGCAGTACTTC	CASSRGQGDHEQYF	TRBD1	TRBV5-1	.	TRBJ2-7
TGTGCCAGCAGCCAACTCCGGACATTACCCGCTTTCTTT	CASSQLRTLPAFF	.	TRBV14	.	TRBJ1-1
TGTGCCAGCTCATTCGCTGTGGCTTCTAAACAGATAATGGTTACGCAGTATTTT	CASSFAVASKQIMVTQYF	.	TRBV18	.	TRBJ2-3
TGTGCCAGCAGCCACTTACAAAGGGGGGGCTACGAGCAGTACTTC	CASSHLQRGGYEQYF	.	TRBV11-1	.	TRBJ2-7
TGTGCCAGCAAATCGACAAGGGGGAACACTGAAGCTTTCTTT	CASKSTRGNTEAFF	.	TRBV6-5	.	TRBJ1-1
TGTGCCAGCAGTTTAGGCAGGGCCACCTACGAGCAGTACTTC	CASSLGRATYEQYF	.	TRBV28	.	TRBJ2-7
TGTGCCAGCAGTTCACAGGGTTCACCCCTCCACTTT	CASSSQGSPLHF	.	TRBV28	.	TRBJ1-6
TGTGCCAGTAGTCCCCAGGGAGGTACTGAAGCTTTCTTT	CASSPQGGTEAFF	.	TRBV19	.	TRBJ1-1
TGTGCCGGCCTAGGTCTATCTAACTATGGCTACACCTTC	CAGLGLSNYGYTF	.	TRBV7-9	.	TRBJ1-2
TGTGCCAGCAGCATCCCCTTGAGGCCCCTCCACTTT	CASSIPLRPLHF	.	TRBV7-9	.	TRBJ1-6
TGTGCCAGCAGGCCACAGGGGGCAAACTATGGCTACACCTTC	CASRPQGANYGYTF	TRBD1	TRBV27	.	TRBJ1-2
TGTGCCAGCCAACGTCCGGGACTAGCGGGGGATGAGCAGTTCTTC	CASQRPGLAGDEQFF	TRBD2	TRBV2	few	TRBJ2-1
TGCGCCAGCAGAAGGACGGGACAGGGGGCCACCGGGGAGCTGTTTTTT	CASRRTGQGATGELFF	TRBD1	TRBV5-1	.	TRBJ2-2
TGCGCCAGCAGCTTAGGTACAGGGCGATATGGCTACACCTTC	CASSLGTGRYGYTF	.	TRBV5-1	.	TRBJ1-2
TGTGCCGCGGCAGGGGGAAGGAACACTGAAGCTTTCTTT	CAAAGGRNTEAFF	TRBD1	TRBV24-1	.	TRBJ1-1
TGTGCCAGTAGGGAGGGGAGCTCACCCCTCCACTTT	CASREGSSPLHF	.	TRBV19	.	TRBJ1-6
TGTGCCAGCGGGGGGGACGGAAACACCATATATTTT	CASGGDGNTIYF	.	TRBV12-3/TRBV12-4	once	TRBJ1-3